These 5 T cell receptor beta chains came from one sample sequenced in a study of T cell changes during pregnancy in multiple sclerosis. Profiled with immunoSEQ multiplex PCR; TCRdb holds only in-frame clones, not every one. The sample has about 79,000 clones, 80% to 95% seen once. This material consisted of CD4+ T cells from peripheral blood mononuclear cells, taken in the second trimester of pregnancy. These receptors came from a female donor with multiple sclerosis, enrolled in a pregnancy study.

A few counts support this clone. This chain joins TRBV5-6 and TRBJ2-2; the match to TRBD1 covers 9 bases. The ends lost 5 bases at V and 7 bases at J; junction bases unmatched: 9. CDR3 length: 15 residues. CDR1 is SGHDT, CDR2 YYEEEE, per germline. The CDR3 here is CASSRRTGVVGELFF. As DNA, the CDR3 is TGTGCCAGCAGTCGACGGACAGGGGTTGTCGGGGAGCTGTTTTTT.

This rearrangement joins TRBV4-3 to TRBJ2-1, with no clear D. Germline lookup yields CDR1 LGHNA and CDR2 YSLEER. Trimming cost V 4 bases and J 0 bases, with 10 bases left between them. The CDR3 covers 15 residues. In DNA, the CDR3 is TGCGCCAGCAGCCGTTTGGTGAGCTCCTACAATGAGCAGTTCTTC. Protein sequence: CASSRLVSSYNEQFF.

This clone showed up just a few times. This sequence joins TRBV19 and TRBJ1-1, with D perhaps matching TRBD1 (6 bases). The germline V gene has CDR1 LNHDA and CDR2 SQIVND (reference sequence). V was pared by 10 bases and J by 1 base, with 13 bases between. The CDR3 consists of 13 residues. This CDR3 reads CATNYRANTEAFF. As DNA, the CDR3 is TGTGCCACTAACTACAGGGCGAACACTGAAGCTTTCTTT.

The chain employs TRBV5-1 and TRBJ2-7; 7 nucleotides line up with TRBD1. CDR3 length equals 14 residues. J was trimmed by 2 bases and V by 5 bases; bases with no gene match: 7. CDR1 and CDR2 (germline): SGHRS, YFSETQ. Here the CDR3 reads CASSLRDRTYEQYF. Written as DNA, the CDR3 is TGCGCCAGCAGTCTCCGGGACAGAACCTACGAGCAGTACTTC.

The chain joins TRBV6-5 to TRBJ2-2; 9 bases are a match to TRBD2. The CDR3 sequence is 15 residues long. The V segment lost 6 bases and the J segment 4 bases; nucleotides outside the gene matches: 6. Germline CDR1 MNHEY, CDR2 SVGAGI. CDR3: CASRRLAEVTGELFF. The CDR3 coding sequence is TGTGCCAGCAGGAGACTAGCGGAGGTCACCGGGGAGCTGTTTTTT.